Listed below are T cell receptor beta chains from one sample, sequenced in a study of CD8 T cells in Susac syndrome. TCRdb reprocessed the immunoSEQ multiplex PCR reads with MiXCR, giving one entry per CDR3 protein. The table has about 100,000 distinct CDR3 sequences, about 95% seen once. Sequenced: CD8+ T cells from PBMCs. These receptors came from a human donor with Susac syndrome. Each CDR3 is given with its conserved first and last residue. D genes are given only for firm matches. Only part of the rows carry a size: once, few, many, or a class if the clone is expanded.

cdr3_nt: TGTGCCAGCAGTGGTTCCGGGGGCTATGGCTACACCTTC
cdr3_aa: CASSGSGGYGYTF
j_call: TRBJ1-2
v_call: TRBV2
clone_size: .
d_call: .

cdr3_nt: TGTGCCAGCAGCTTAGCAGCGGGGGCCTACAATGAGCAGTTCTTC
cdr3_aa: CASSLAAGAYNEQFF
j_call: TRBJ2-1
v_call: TRBV11-1
clone_size: .
d_call: TRBD2

cdr3_nt: TGTGCCAGCTCACCAAGCGGATTTGGGACCCAGTACTTC
cdr3_aa: CASSPSGFGTQYF
j_call: TRBJ2-5
v_call: TRBV18
clone_size: .
d_call: .

cdr3_nt: TGCAGTGCCCTAGGCCCCGGGACAGGTTTATACGAGCAGTACTTC
cdr3_aa: CSALGPGTGLYEQYF
j_call: TRBJ2-7
v_call: TRBV20-1
clone_size: .
d_call: TRBD1

cdr3_nt: TGCAGTGCTGTAGGTCCCGGGACAGGAGTTAACTATGGCTACACCTTC
cdr3_aa: CSAVGPGTGVNYGYTF
j_call: TRBJ1-2
v_call: TRBV20-1
clone_size: .
d_call: TRBD1

cdr3_nt: TGTGCCAGCAGCTCCGGGACAGGGACAGGATCCTACGAGCAGTACTTC
cdr3_aa: CASSSGTGTGSYEQYF
j_call: TRBJ2-7
v_call: TRBV9
clone_size: .
d_call: TRBD1

cdr3_nt: TGCAGCGTTGAAGGGATAGGCCCATCTGAAGCTTTCTTT
cdr3_aa: CSVEGIGPSEAFF
j_call: TRBJ1-1
v_call: TRBV29-1
clone_size: .
d_call: .

cdr3_nt: TGTGCCAGCAGCCCACCAACAGAGAATAATTCACCCCTCCACTTT
cdr3_aa: CASSPPTENNSPLHF
j_call: TRBJ1-6
v_call: TRBV4-2
clone_size: .
d_call: .

cdr3_nt: TGTGCCAGCAGCTTGGTAGAGGAAGAGACCCAGTACTTC
cdr3_aa: CASSLVEEETQYF
j_call: TRBJ2-5
v_call: TRBV5-4
clone_size: .
d_call: .

cdr3_nt: TGTGCCAGCAGCCAAGATCCGGGGACTAGCGGGATGGAGACCCAGTACTTC
cdr3_aa: CASSQDPGTSGMETQYF
j_call: TRBJ2-5
v_call: TRBV4-2
clone_size: .
d_call: TRBD2

cdr3_nt: TGTGCCAGCAGTGAAGCGGGCATTCAGTACTTC
cdr3_aa: CASSEAGIQYF
j_call: TRBJ2-4
v_call: TRBV2
clone_size: .
d_call: .

cdr3_nt: TGTGCCACCAGTGACACCCAGGGGGCAGATACGCAGTATTTT
cdr3_aa: CATSDTQGADTQYF
j_call: TRBJ2-3
v_call: TRBV24-1
clone_size: once
d_call: TRBD1

cdr3_nt: TGTGCCAGCTGGGACGTTCCCTACGAGCAGTACTTC
cdr3_aa: CASWDVPYEQYF
j_call: TRBJ2-7
v_call: TRBV14
clone_size: .
d_call: .

cdr3_nt: TGCGCCAGCAGCTTCAACGGGAAGGACACCGGGGAGCTGTTTTTT
cdr3_aa: CASSFNGKDTGELFF
j_call: TRBJ2-2
v_call: TRBV5-1
clone_size: .
d_call: .

cdr3_nt: TGTGCCAGCAGCTTTAGAACCGAGCAGTACTTC
cdr3_aa: CASSFRTEQYF
j_call: TRBJ2-7
v_call: TRBV5-6
clone_size: .
d_call: .

cdr3_nt: TGTGCCAGCAGTGAAGGGGGAGAGCAGTACTTC
cdr3_aa: CASSEGGEQYF
j_call: TRBJ2-7
v_call: TRBV25-1
clone_size: .
d_call: .

cdr3_nt: TGTGCCAGCAGTGACTCGTCGGGAGTTAATTCACCCCTCCACTTT
cdr3_aa: CASSDSSGVNSPLHF
j_call: TRBJ1-6
v_call: TRBV6-4
clone_size: .
d_call: .

cdr3_nt: TGTGCCAGCAGACCATCAGAGACTGGCGAGCAGTACTTC
cdr3_aa: CASRPSETGEQYF
j_call: TRBJ2-7
v_call: TRBV28
clone_size: .
d_call: .

cdr3_nt: TGTGCCAGCAGACAAACCGGGGGCGGGGGCACTGAAGCTTTCTTT
cdr3_aa: CASRQTGGGGTEAFF
j_call: TRBJ1-1
v_call: TRBV27
clone_size: .
d_call: .

cdr3_nt: TGTGCCATCAGTGAACAGGGGTCTCTCTATGGCTACACCTTC
cdr3_aa: CAISEQGSLYGYTF
j_call: TRBJ1-2
v_call: TRBV10-3
clone_size: .
d_call: TRBD1

cdr3_nt: TGCGCCAGCAGGGCGGAGACCATTCAGTACTTC
cdr3_aa: CASRAETIQYF
j_call: TRBJ2-4
v_call: TRBV5-1
clone_size: .
d_call: .

cdr3_nt: TGTGCCAGCAGCCCGGGACTAGCGGGAGCGGTGGAGACCCAGTACTTC
cdr3_aa: CASSPGLAGAVETQYF
j_call: TRBJ2-5
v_call: TRBV3-1
clone_size: .
d_call: TRBD2

cdr3_nt: TGTGCCAGCAGCCCAACGAGGGGAGGGAGCACAAAAGAGACCCAGTACTTC
cdr3_aa: CASSPTRGGSTKETQYF
j_call: TRBJ2-5
v_call: TRBV3-1
clone_size: .
d_call: TRBD2

cdr3_nt: TGTGCCAGCAGTGAGGGGGCGAAAGGCTACACCTTC
cdr3_aa: CASSEGAKGYTF
j_call: TRBJ1-2
v_call: TRBV6-5
clone_size: .
d_call: TRBD1

cdr3_nt: TGCAGCGTTGCGACAGTCGGACAGGGAGGATATGGCTACACCTTC
cdr3_aa: CSVATVGQGGYGYTF
j_call: TRBJ1-2
v_call: TRBV29-1
clone_size: .
d_call: TRBD1

cdr3_nt: TGCGCCAGCAGCCAAAGCGCGGGGTTTGAGCAGTACTTC
cdr3_aa: CASSQSAGFEQYF
j_call: TRBJ2-7
v_call: TRBV4-1
clone_size: .
d_call: .

cdr3_nt: TGTGCCAGCAGCGTGGGGGGACAGACCAATGAGCAGTTCTTC
cdr3_aa: CASSVGGQTNEQFF
j_call: TRBJ2-1
v_call: TRBV9
clone_size: .
d_call: .

cdr3_nt: TGTGCCAGCACCAAGGGGGAGGGGCACGAGCAGTACTTC
cdr3_aa: CASTKGEGHEQYF
j_call: TRBJ2-7
v_call: TRBV6-6
clone_size: .
d_call: .

cdr3_nt: TGCGCCAGCAGCCCCAGACAGTTCGGGAATGAGCAGTTCTTC
cdr3_aa: CASSPRQFGNEQFF
j_call: TRBJ2-1
v_call: TRBV4-1
clone_size: .
d_call: .

cdr3_nt: TGTGCCAGCAGACCGATAAGCGGTGAGCAGTTCTTC
cdr3_aa: CASRPISGEQFF
j_call: TRBJ2-1
v_call: TRBV2
clone_size: .
d_call: .

cdr3_nt: TGTGCCAGCAGTTTAACAGCTTTCGGTGAAAAACTGTTTTTT
cdr3_aa: CASSLTAFGEKLFF
j_call: TRBJ1-4
v_call: TRBV12-3/TRBV12-4
clone_size: .
d_call: .

cdr3_nt: TGTGCCAGCAGCGACCGGGACAAAACCTACGAGCAGTACTTC
cdr3_aa: CASSDRDKTYEQYF
j_call: TRBJ2-7
v_call: TRBV7-9
clone_size: .
d_call: .